A single sample is the source of the 9 T cell receptor beta chains below, sequenced in a study of PD-L1 blockade in urothelial cancer. Time point indicated: pretreatment peripheral blood. Data came from immunoSEQ multiplex PCR; TCRdb stores just in-frame clones and leaves some out. The sample yields roughly 130,000 clones, 70% to 85% seen once. The sequencing here drew on PBMCs, taken around atezolizumab (anti-PD-L1) treatment. The receptors were gathered from a man aged 50 to 59 with urothelial cancer.

The sample holds a few counts of this clone. The chain uses TRBV5-1 and TRBJ2-7, with a possible D match to TRBD2 (6 bases). V was trimmed by 4 bases and J by 2 bases, leaving 13 bases between them. CDR1 and CDR2 (germline): SGHRS, YFSETQ. The length of the CDR3 is 14 residues. The CDR3 DNA follows: TGCGCCAGCAGCCCGGGACTTCAGCCCTACGAGCAGTACTTC. Translated: CASSPGLQPYEQYF.

The gene calls are TRBV6-5 and TRBJ2-1, with 8 bases matching TRBD1. With V trimmed by 6 bases and J by 10 bases, 5 bases remained unmatched. The CDR3 has 12 residues. CDR1 and CDR2 (germline): MNHEY, SVGAGI. CDR3 sequence (DNA): TGTGCCAGCAGCCCCGACAGGGGAGAGCAGTTCTTC. Amino acids: CASSPDRGEQFF.

The chain combines TRBV7-9 with TRBJ2-7; D unresolved. Between the trimmed V and J ends, which lost 7 bases and 2 bases, there was a span of 6 bases. The CDR3 is 11 amino acids. Germline V gene sequence: CDR1 SEHNR, CDR2 FQNEAQ (reference sequence). CDR3 nucleotides: TGTGCCAGCACCGGTACCTACGAGCAGTACTTC. It is translated as CASTGTYEQYF. The full variable domain, with the rest looked up from reference TRBV7-9 and TRBJ2-7, is DTGVSQNPRHKITKRGQNVTFRCDPISEHNRLYWYRQTLGQGPEFLTYFQNEAQLEKSRLLSDRFSAERPKGSFSTLEIQRTEQGDSAMYLCASTGTYEQYFGPGTRLTVT.

The rearrangement links TRBV5-8 to TRBJ2-3, with 7 bases identical to TRBD2. The germline V gene encodes CDR1 SGHTS and CDR2 YDEGEE. V lost 4 bases to trimming and J lost 4 bases; unmatched junction nucleotides: 6. The CDR3 has 14 amino acids. The CDR3 sequence: CASSLGGRADTQYF. The CDR3 DNA follows: TGTGCCAGCAGCCTGGGTGGGAGGGCAGATACGCAGTATTTT.

The rearrangement uses TRBV9 and TRBJ2-1, with D maybe TRBD2 (5 bases). The CDR3 is 16 residues long. Deletions cut 0 bases from V and 7 bases from J, with 17 bases between. Germline CDR1 and CDR2: SGDLS and YYNGEE. CDR3 loop: CASSVVGRVEGNEQFF. CDR3 nucleotides: TGTGCCAGCAGCGTAGTAGGGCGGGTCGAGGGAAATGAGCAGTTCTTC.

This chain uses TRBV27 with TRBJ1-4; tentative D call: TRBD1 (5 bases). The CDR3 loop spans 14 amino acids. V was pared by 6 bases and J by 0 bases, with 8 bases between. The germline V gene has CDR1 MNHEY and CDR2 SMNVEV (reference sequence). The CDR3 spells CASSRQTTNEKLFF. CDR3 sequence (DNA): TGTGCCAGCAGCAGACAGACAACTAATGAAAAACTGTTTTTT.

The chain uses TRBV6-5 and TRBJ2-1; TRBD1 aligns across 7 bases. CDR3 length: 14 residues. CDR1 MNHEY and CDR2 SVGAGI come from the germline V gene. V gave up 5 bases and J gave up 5 bases; unmatched junction bases: 6. CDR3 residues: CASSKGDSHNEQFF. CDR3 coding DNA: TGTGCCAGCAGTAAAGGGGACAGTCACAATGAGCAGTTCTTC.

A single count supports this clone. CDR3 residues: CASRTLARAGDTQYF. The CDR3 nucleotides are TGTGCCAGCAGAACACTAGCGCGGGCGGGAGATACGCAGTATTTT. The genes are TRBV6-6 and TRBJ2-3; 7 nucleotides align to TRBD2. Germline V gene lookup returns CDR1 MNHNY and CDR2 SVGAGI (reference sequence). The trim removed 6 bases at V and 5 bases at J, leaving 11 bases unmatched. CDR3 length equals 15 residues.

The rearrangement joins TRBV6-5 to TRBJ1-2, with 9 bases identical to TRBD1. Per germline, CDR1 MNHEY and CDR2 SVGAGI. J gave up 4 bases and V 3 bases, and 6 bases lay outside the gene matches. The CDR3 contains 15 residues. The chain's CDR3 is CASSYPTGGIYGYTF. In nucleotides, the CDR3 is TGTGCCAGCAGTTATCCCACAGGGGGCATCTATGGCTACACCTTC.